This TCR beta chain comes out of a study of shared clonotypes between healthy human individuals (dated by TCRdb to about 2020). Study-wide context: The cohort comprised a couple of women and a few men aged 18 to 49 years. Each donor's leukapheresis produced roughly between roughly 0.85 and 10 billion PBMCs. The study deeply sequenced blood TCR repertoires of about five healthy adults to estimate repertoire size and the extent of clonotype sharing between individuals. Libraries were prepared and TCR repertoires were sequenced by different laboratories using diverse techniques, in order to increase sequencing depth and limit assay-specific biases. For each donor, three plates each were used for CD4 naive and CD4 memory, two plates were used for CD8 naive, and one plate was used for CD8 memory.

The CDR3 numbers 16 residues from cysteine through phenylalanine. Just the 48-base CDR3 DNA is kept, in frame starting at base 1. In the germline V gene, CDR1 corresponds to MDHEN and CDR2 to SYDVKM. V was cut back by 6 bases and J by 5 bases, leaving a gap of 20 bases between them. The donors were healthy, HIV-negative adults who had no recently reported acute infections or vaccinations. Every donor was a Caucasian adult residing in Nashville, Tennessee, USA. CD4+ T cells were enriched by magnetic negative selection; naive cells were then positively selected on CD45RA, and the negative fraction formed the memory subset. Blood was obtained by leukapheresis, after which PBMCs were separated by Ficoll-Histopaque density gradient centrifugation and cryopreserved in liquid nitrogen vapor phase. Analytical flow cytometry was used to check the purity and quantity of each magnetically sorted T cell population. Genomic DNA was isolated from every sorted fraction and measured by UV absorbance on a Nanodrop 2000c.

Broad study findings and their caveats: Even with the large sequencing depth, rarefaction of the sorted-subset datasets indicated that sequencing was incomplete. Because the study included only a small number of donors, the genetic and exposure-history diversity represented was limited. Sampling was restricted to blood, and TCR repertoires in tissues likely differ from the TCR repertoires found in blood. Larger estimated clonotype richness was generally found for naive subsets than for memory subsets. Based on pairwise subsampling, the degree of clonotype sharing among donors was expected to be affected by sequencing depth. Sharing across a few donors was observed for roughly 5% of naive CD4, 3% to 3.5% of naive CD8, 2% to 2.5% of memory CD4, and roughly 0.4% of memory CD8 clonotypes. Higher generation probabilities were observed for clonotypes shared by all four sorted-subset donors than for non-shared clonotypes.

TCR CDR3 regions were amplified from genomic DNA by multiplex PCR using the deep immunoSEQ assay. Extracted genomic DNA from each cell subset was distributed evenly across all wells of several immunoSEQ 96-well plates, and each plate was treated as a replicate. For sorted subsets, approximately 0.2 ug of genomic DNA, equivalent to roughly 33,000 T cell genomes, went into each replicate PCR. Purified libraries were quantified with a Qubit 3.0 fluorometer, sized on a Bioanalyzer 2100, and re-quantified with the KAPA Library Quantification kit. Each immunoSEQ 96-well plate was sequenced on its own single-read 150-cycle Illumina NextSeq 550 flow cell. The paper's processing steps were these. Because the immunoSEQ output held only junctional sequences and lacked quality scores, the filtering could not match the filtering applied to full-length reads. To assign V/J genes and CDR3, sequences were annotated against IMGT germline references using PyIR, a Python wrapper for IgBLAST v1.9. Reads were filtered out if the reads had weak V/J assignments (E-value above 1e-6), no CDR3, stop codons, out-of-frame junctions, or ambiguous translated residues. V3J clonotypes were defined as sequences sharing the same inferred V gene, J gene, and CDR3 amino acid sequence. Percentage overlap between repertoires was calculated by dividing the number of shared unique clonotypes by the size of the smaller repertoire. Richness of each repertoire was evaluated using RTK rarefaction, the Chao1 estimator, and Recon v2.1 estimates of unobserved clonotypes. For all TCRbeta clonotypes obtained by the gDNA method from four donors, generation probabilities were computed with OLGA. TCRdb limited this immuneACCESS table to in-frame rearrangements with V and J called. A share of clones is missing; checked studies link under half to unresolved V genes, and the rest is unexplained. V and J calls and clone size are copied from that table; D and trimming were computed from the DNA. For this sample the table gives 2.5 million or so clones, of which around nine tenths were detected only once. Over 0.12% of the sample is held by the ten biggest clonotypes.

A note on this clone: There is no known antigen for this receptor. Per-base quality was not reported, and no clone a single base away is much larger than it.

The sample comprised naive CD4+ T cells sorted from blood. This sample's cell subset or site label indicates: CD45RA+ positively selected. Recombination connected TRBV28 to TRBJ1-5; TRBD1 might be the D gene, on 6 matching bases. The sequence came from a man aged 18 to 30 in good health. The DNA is TGTGCCAGCAGCACTATTCTGGGGGGCGCATATCAGCCCCAGCATTTT. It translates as CASSTILGGAYQPQHF.